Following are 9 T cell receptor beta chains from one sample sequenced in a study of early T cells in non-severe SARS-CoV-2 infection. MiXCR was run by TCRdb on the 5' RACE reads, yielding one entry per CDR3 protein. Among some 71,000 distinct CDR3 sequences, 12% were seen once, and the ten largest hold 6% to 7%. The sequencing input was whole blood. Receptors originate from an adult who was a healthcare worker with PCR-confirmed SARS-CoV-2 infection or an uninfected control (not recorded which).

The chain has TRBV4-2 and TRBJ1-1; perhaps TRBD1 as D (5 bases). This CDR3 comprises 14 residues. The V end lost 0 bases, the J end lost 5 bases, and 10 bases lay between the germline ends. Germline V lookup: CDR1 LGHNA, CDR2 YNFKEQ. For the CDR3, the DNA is TGTGCCAGCAGCCAAGAACAGACAGTAACTGAAGCTTTCTTT. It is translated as CASSQEQTVTEAFF.

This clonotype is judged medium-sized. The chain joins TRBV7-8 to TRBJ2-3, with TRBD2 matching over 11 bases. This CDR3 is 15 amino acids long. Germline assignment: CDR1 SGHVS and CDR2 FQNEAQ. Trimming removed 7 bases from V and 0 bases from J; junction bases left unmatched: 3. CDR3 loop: CASIGLAGSTDTQYF. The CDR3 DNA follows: TGTGCCAGCATCGGACTAGCGGGTAGCACAGATACGCAGTATTTT.

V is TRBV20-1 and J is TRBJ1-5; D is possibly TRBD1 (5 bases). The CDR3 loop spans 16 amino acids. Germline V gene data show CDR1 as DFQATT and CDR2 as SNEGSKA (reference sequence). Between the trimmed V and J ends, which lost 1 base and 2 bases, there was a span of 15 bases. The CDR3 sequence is CSARGRDQGGNQPQHF. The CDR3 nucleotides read TGCAGTGCTAGAGGGAGGGACCAAGGTGGCAATCAGCCCCAGCATTTT.

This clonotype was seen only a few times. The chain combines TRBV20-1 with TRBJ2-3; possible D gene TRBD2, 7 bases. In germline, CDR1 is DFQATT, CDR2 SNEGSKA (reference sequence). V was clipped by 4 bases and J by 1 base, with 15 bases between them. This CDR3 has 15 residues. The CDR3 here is CSATRGGLGTDTQYF. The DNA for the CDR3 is TGCAGTGCTACCAGGGGAGGGCTGGGCACAGATACGCAGTATTTT.

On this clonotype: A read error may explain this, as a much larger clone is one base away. CDR3 loop: CVSAPSSDTQYF. The CDR3, as DNA: TGTGTCAGCGCCCCCAGCTCAGATACGCAGTATTTT. The chain carries TRBV3-1 and TRBJ2-3, with D unresolved. The CDR3 has 12 amino acids. CDR1 is LGHDT and CDR2 is YNNKEL in the germline V gene (reference sequence).

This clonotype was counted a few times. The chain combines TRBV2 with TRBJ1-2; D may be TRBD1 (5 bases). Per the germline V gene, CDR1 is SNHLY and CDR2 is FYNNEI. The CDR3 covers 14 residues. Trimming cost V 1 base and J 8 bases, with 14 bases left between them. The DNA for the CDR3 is TGTGCCAGCAGTGAAGTAGGACAAAACGGGGGCTACACCTTC. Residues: CASSEVGQNGGYTF.

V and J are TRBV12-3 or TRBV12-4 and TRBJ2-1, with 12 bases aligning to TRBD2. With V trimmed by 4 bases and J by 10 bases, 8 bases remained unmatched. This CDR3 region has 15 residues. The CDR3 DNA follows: TGTGCCAGCAGTTCCCTAGGACTAGCGGGACAGGAGCAGTTCTTC. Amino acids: CASSSLGLAGQEQFF.

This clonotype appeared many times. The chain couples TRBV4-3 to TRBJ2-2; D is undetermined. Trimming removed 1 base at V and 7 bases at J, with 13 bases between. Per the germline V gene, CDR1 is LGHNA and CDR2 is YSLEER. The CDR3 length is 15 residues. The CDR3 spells CASSQVTSIGGELFF. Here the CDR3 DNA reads TGCGCCAGCAGCCAAGTGACATCAATAGGCGGGGAGCTGTTTTTT.

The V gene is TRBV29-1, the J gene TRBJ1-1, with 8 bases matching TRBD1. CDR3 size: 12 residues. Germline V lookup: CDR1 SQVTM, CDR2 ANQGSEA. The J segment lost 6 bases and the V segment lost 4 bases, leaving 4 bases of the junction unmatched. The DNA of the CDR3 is TGCAGCGTTGGACAGGGGAGGGCTGAAGCTTTCTTT. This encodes CSVGQGRAEAFF.